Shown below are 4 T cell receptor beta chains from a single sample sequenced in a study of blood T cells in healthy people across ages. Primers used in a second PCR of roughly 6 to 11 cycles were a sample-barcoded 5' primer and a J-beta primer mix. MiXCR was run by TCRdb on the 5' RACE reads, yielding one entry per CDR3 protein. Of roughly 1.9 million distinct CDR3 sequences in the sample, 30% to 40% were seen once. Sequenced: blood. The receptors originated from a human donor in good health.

CDR3 DNA: TGTGCCAGCAGCTATTTCAGGGAGTCCTACAATGAGCAGTTCTTC. Its translation is CASSYFRESYNEQFF. The genes are TRBV3-1 and TRBJ2-1; D may correspond to TRBD1 or TRBD2 (5 bases each). Trimming removed 5 bases from V and 1 base from J, with 12 bases in between. This CDR3 contains 15 residues. Germline assignment: CDR1 LGHDT and CDR2 YNNKEL (reference sequence).

The CDR3 protein is CASSLTTGGVTDTQYF. The CDR3 nucleotides are TGTGCCAGCAGCTTAACAACTGGCGGGGTTACAGATACGCAGTATTTT. The chain has TRBV5-5 and TRBJ2-3; possible D gene TRBD2, 6 bases. V lost 2 bases and J lost 3, with 16 bases in between. CDR1 is SGHKS, CDR2 YYEKEE, per germline (reference sequence). This CDR3 is 16 amino acids long.

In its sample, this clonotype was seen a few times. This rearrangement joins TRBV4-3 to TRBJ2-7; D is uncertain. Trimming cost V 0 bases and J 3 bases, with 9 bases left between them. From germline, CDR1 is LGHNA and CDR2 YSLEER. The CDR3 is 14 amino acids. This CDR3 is CASSQDLDIYEQYF. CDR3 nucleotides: TGCGCCAGCAGCCAAGATCTAGACATCTACGAGCAGTACTTC.

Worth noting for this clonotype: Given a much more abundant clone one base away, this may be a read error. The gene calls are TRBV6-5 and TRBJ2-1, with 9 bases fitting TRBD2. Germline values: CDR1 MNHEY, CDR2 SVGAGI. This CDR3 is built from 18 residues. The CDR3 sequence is CASSYSGGLLRSYNERFF. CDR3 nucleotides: TGTGCCAGCAGTTATAGCGGGGGCCTACTTCGCTCCTACAATGAGCGGTTCTTC.